The text below deals with one T cell receptor beta chain. What it recognizes is unknown. Germline CDR1 reads MNHEY; CDR2 reads SMNVEV (reference sequence). V was pared by 5 bases and J by 3 bases, with 11 bases between. The CDR3 is 13 amino acids. The sample is drawn from a study of OX40 agonist ivuxolimab in advanced cancers. General observations from the study: At 0.1 to 3.0 mg/kg, CD4+ and CD8+ blood T cells expanded clonally by week 6.

Here immunoSEQ multiplex PCR was the method, and the copy in TCRdb shows in-frame clones only, minus some. The sample records 100,000 or so clones, 95% to 96% being singletons. The source material was CD4+ or CD8+ T cells sorted from blood, sampled in a trial of the OX40 agonist ivuxolimab. The J gene is TRBJ2-7, the V gene TRBV27, with D perhaps matching TRBD1 (5 bases). The sequence was collected from an adult with an advanced solid tumor such as melanoma, head and neck, liver or kidney cancer. The CDR3 DNA sequence: TGTGCCAGCAGTCAGGGAATAAGCTACGAGCAGTACTTC. Amino acids: CASSQGISYEQYF.